This T cell receptor (beta chain) originates from a study of cytomegalovirus exposure and HLA in healthy donors. Study findings and constraints: In a later analysis, V- and J-gene trimming of beta chains associated with a DCLRE1C missense variant, replicated independently. The study listed approximately 160 cytomegalovirus-associated TCR beta chains.

Researchers ran the PCR with 60 Vbeta and 13 Jbeta primers. The repertoire was sequenced with immunoSEQ multiplex PCR; TCRdb's copy has only in-frame clones and lacks some. This table has about 140,000 clones, approximately 76% appearing once. Trimming cost V 2 bases and J 4 bases, with 11 bases left between them. The CDR3 is made up of 15 amino acids. The germline V gene has CDR1 MGHRA and CDR2 YSYEKL. A remark on this clone: Its antigen is not identified.

This TCR was recovered from a middle-aged man in good health and CMV-seronegative. The V call is TRBV4-1, the J call TRBJ1-4; D possibly corresponds to TRBD1 (5 bases). The sequenced sample was PBMCs. CDR3 sequence: CASSQPWQGNEKLFF. DNA of the CDR3: TGCGCCAGCAGCCAACCCTGGCAGGGTAATGAAAAACTGTTTTTT.